These T cell receptor beta chains were read from a single sample in a study of human T cells and chemical hapten exposure. MiXCR, applied by TCRdb to the RACE reads, yields one record per CDR3 protein. The sample holds about 55,000 distinct CDR3 sequences, around a tenth seen once. Sequences were derived from whole blood, sampled in connection with sensitization to the hapten diphenylcyclopropenone (DPC). All receptors come from a woman in her twenties or thirties with alopecia areata. Some clones in this sample may be carry-over from other donors' samples. CDR3s leave out the opening cysteine and the closing phenylalanine or tryptophan.

CDR3 protein: ASSGLAGGPDTQY; V gene: TRBV6-1; J gene: TRBJ2-3
CDR3 protein: ASSFEGASDEKLF; V gene: TRBV5-6; J gene: TRBJ1-4
CDR3 protein: ASSPDRDSYNSPLH; V gene: TRBV7-8; J gene: TRBJ1-6
CDR3 protein: SARDPTGGLREQY; V gene: TRBV20-1; J gene: TRBJ2-7
CDR3 protein: ASSLTLSPYEQY; V gene: TRBV6-5; J gene: TRBJ2-7
CDR3 protein: ASSRSDGSYGYT; V gene: TRBV28; J gene: TRBJ1-2
CDR3 protein: ASSLRGGYTDTQY; V gene: TRBV12-3/TRBV12-4; J gene: TRBJ2-3
CDR3 protein: ASSLNAPGSRNSPLH; V gene: TRBV7-2; J gene: TRBJ1-6
CDR3 protein: ASSHRDSPADTQY; V gene: TRBV4-3; J gene: TRBJ2-3
CDR3 protein: ASSLWDSRSSYEQY; V gene: TRBV12-3/TRBV12-4; J gene: TRBJ2-7
CDR3 protein: ATTWRDNREKLF; V gene: TRBV6-5; J gene: TRBJ1-4
CDR3 protein: ASSLVTASTDTQY; V gene: TRBV11-2; J gene: TRBJ2-3
CDR3 protein: ASSSNTGSGNTIY; V gene: TRBV7-8; J gene: TRBJ1-3
CDR3 protein: ASSLLSGGSSNQPQH; V gene: TRBV5-1; J gene: TRBJ1-5
CDR3 protein: ASSQERDSLAEAF; V gene: TRBV14; J gene: TRBJ1-1
CDR3 protein: ASSLGRGGSSTDTQY; V gene: TRBV7-8; J gene: TRBJ2-3
CDR3 protein: ASSLDLRNTGELF; V gene: TRBV11-2; J gene: TRBJ2-2
CDR3 protein: SAIGAGGPISYNEQF; V gene: TRBV20-1; J gene: TRBJ2-1
CDR3 protein: ASSDGRSYEQY; V gene: TRBV2; J gene: TRBJ2-7
CDR3 protein: ASSRLWMKTGTGANVLT; V gene: TRBV7-8; J gene: TRBJ2-6
CDR3 protein: ASSPREGANTEAF; V gene: TRBV18; J gene: TRBJ1-1
CDR3 protein: ASSWTELNTGELF; V gene: TRBV3-1; J gene: TRBJ2-2
CDR3 protein: ASSLSRGAGANVLT; V gene: TRBV7-8; J gene: TRBJ2-6
CDR3 protein: ASSYTGNQPLH; V gene: TRBV4-3; J gene: TRBJ1-6
CDR3 protein: ASTPGGPGSYEQY; V gene: TRBV28; J gene: TRBJ2-7
CDR3 protein: SAPRPGQGGYEQY; V gene: TRBV20-1; J gene: TRBJ2-7
CDR3 protein: ASSNRPTLGYT; V gene: TRBV19; J gene: TRBJ1-2
CDR3 protein: ASSLAVLNEQF; V gene: TRBV7-2; J gene: TRBJ2-1
CDR3 protein: AGSLGLALTGELF; V gene: TRBV5-1; J gene: TRBJ2-2
CDR3 protein: ASSNEGRRYGYT; V gene: TRBV12-3/TRBV12-4; J gene: TRBJ1-2
CDR3 protein: ASSGQVNTEAF; V gene: TRBV6-1; J gene: TRBJ1-1
CDR3 protein: ASSLAQRTRSDTQY; V gene: TRBV7-2; J gene: TRBJ2-3